Following are 5 T cell receptor beta chains from one sample sequenced in a study. TCRdb used MiXCR to reprocess the RT-PCR reads, holding one entry per CDR3 protein. Among about 700,000 distinct CDR3 sequences listed, approximately 15% were seen once. Input material: memory CD4+ T cells from blood. The receptors derive from a female donor in good health, serving as a healthy control.

This clonotype has only a few counts. This chain joins TRBV2 and TRBJ2-5; 7 nucleotides agree with TRBD1. Trimming cost V 2 bases and J 1 base; bases outside gene matches: 4. CDR1 and CDR2 from the germline V gene are SNHLY and FYNNEI. There are 15 residues in the CDR3. The CDR3 reads CASSERGQLQETQYF. CDR3 nucleotides: TGTGCCAGCAGTGAAAGGGGGCAGCTCCAAGAGACCCAGTACTTC.

This clonotype came up a few times. This rearrangement joins TRBV20-1 to TRBJ2-5, with 7 bases lining up with TRBD1. This CDR3 has 14 amino acids. The germline gives CDR1 DFQATT, CDR2 SNEGSKA (reference sequence). V was pared by 5 bases and J by 2 bases, with 8 bases of the junction left unmatched. CDR3 coding DNA: TGCAGTGCTCGGATCGGGACAGTACAAGAGACCCAGTACTTC. It specifies CSARIGTVQETQYF.

The chain has TRBV7-2 and TRBJ2-2, with 7 bases lining up with TRBD2. The V gene's germline CDR1 is SGHTA and CDR2 FQGNSA. Trimming at V came to 5 bases and at J to 1 base, leaving 7 bases not matched to a gene. The CDR3 sequence is 16 residues long. CDR3 residues: CASSPLAARNTGELFF. CDR3 nucleotides: TGTGCCAGCAGCCCCCTAGCGGCGAGGAACACCGGGGAGCTGTTTTTT.

The J gene is TRBJ2-2, the V gene TRBV20-1; 12 bases agree with TRBD2. V trimming: 0 bases; J trimming: 6 bases; junction bases outside the gene matches: 8. The CDR3 is 17 residues long. The V gene's germline CDR1 is DFQATT and CDR2 SNEGSKA (reference sequence). The CDR3 sequence is CSARDRLAGGPSGELFF. As DNA, the CDR3 is TGCAGTGCTAGAGACCGGCTAGCGGGAGGGCCGTCCGGGGAGCTGTTTTTT.

This clonotype was recorded at least ten times. The chain has TRBV7-7 and TRBJ2-1, with 11 bases aligning to TRBD2. Unmatched junction bases numbered 3, after V lost 4 bases and J lost 1 base. The CDR3 has 16 residues. Germline V gene data show CDR1 as SSHAT and CDR2 as FNYEAQ (reference sequence). CDR3 residues: CASSSGTSGSYNEQFF. Written as DNA, the CDR3 is TGTGCCAGCAGCTCCGGGACTAGCGGTTCCTACAATGAGCAGTTCTTC.